Listed here are 18 T cell receptor beta chains from one sample, sequenced in a study of T cells in Graves' hyperthyroidism and ophthalmopathy. Amplification yielded TCR beta CDR3 regions, with RNA transcripts as the source. First-round RT-PCR targeting the TCR CDR3 was performed with the HTBI primer set. TCRdb called the multiplex PCR reads again in MiXCR, with one record for every CDR3 protein. The table shows approximately 870,000 distinct CDR3 sequences, with around 38% occurring only once. Specimen: blood. Source of these receptors: a man between 18 and 35 years old with Graves' hyperthyroidism.

The table lists this clonotype with many counts. The chain combines TRBV6-5 with TRBJ1-1; no reliable D call. Between the trimmed V and J ends, which lost 11 bases and 0 bases, there was a span of 10 bases. Germline V gene lookup returns CDR1 MNHEY and CDR2 SVGAGI. CDR3 length equals 12 residues. CDR3 sequence reads: CAATSMNTEAFF. Here the CDR3 DNA reads TGTGCCGCCACCTCCATGAACACTGAAGCTTTCTTT.

In this sample, this clonotype turned up many times. The gene calls are TRBV6-5 and TRBJ1-5; possibly TRBD1 for D (6 bases). The CDR3 is 15 residues long. The V gene's germline CDR1 is MNHEY and CDR2 SVGAGI. V shed 2 bases and J shed 1 base, with 9 bases lying between them. The CDR3 region has the DNA TGTGCCAGCAGTTACGGGCAGGGGAGCAATCAGCCCCAGCATTTT. This codes for CASSYGQGSNQPQHF.

The genes are TRBV10-2 and TRBJ2-7; a weak D match, TRBD1 (6 bases). This CDR3 comprises 15 residues. Germline CDR1 and CDR2: WSHSY and SAAADI. V lost 5 bases to trimming and J lost 4 bases, with 18 bases between them. The CDR3 DNA sequence: TGCGCCAGCAGTTACTCGGTAGGACAGTATTACGAGCAGTACTTC. It codes for CASSYSVGQYYEQYF.

As to this clonotype: At one end, the junction sequence differs from germline, possibly due to a read error. CDR3 region: CASCRTTGTGYGYIF. The CDR3 DNA follows: TGTGCCAGCTGCCGTACTACCGGGACAGGGTATGGCTACATCTTC. The chain couples TRBV5-8 to TRBJ1-2, with TRBD1 matching over 9 bases. The CDR3 spans 15 residues. From germline, CDR1 is SGHTS and CDR2 YDEGEE.

V gene TRBV10-3 combines with J gene TRBJ1-5; D is uncertain. The CDR3 totals 12 residues. Germline V gene data show CDR1 as ENHRY and CDR2 as SYGVKD. V was pared by 10 bases and J by 5 bases, with 12 bases between. For the CDR3, the DNA is TGTGCCACCGGGCCAGGCGATCAGCCCCAGCATTTT. This sequence encodes CATGPGDQPQHF.

This clonotype was seen at least ten times. CDR3 loop: CATGRVEMNTEAFF. In nucleotides, the CDR3 is TGTGCCACCGGGAGAGTCGAAATGAACACTGAAGCTTTCTTT. The chain uses TRBV15 and TRBJ1-1; D unresolved. Germline CDR1 reads LNHNV; CDR2 reads YYDKDF (reference sequence). V dropped 8 bases and J dropped 0 bases, with 13 bases sitting between them. This CDR3 is 14 amino acids long.

This clonotype was seen ten or more times. This chain connects TRBV29-1 to TRBJ1-3; D is possibly TRBD1 (5 bases). The CDR3 consists of 14 residues. Germline V lookup: CDR1 SQVTM, CDR2 ANQGSEA. V lost 0 bases and J lost 6, with 12 bases in between. The CDR3 DNA reads as TGCAGCGTTGAAGAGGCGCAGGGACCAAACACCATATATTTT. It specifies CSVEEAQGPNTIYF.

This clonotype has a count of ten or more. CDR3 amino acids: CASSLYSGETQYF. The CDR3 DNA is TGTGCCAGCAGCCTATATTCGGGGGAGACCCAGTACTTC. The chain has TRBV7-9 and TRBJ2-5; D is possibly TRBD2 (5 bases). CDR1 is SEHNR, CDR2 FQNEAQ, per germline (reference sequence). Trimming shortened V by 5 bases and J by 5 bases, and 12 bases separated the two germline ends. The CDR3 consists of 13 residues.

The sample holds many counts of this clonotype. The V call is TRBV20-1, the J call TRBJ1-3; perhaps TRBD1 as D (5 bases). Germline V gene data show CDR1 as DFQATT and CDR2 as SNEGSKA (reference sequence). Trimming shortened V by 3 bases and J by 8 bases, and 11 bases separated the two germline ends. CDR3 length: 12 amino acids. The CDR3 DNA follows: TGCAGTGCTAGTGGAGGGGCTGACACCATATATTTT. Its translation: CSASGGADTIYF.

The chain has TRBV15 and TRBJ1-4; perhaps TRBD1 as D (6 bases). Trimming cost V 3 bases and J 6 bases, with 11 bases left between them. CDR3 length: 14 amino acids. Per the germline V gene, CDR1 is LNHNV and CDR2 is YYDKDF (reference sequence). The CDR3 DNA reads as TGTGCCACCAGCAGGGAGGGGGACGATGAAAAACTGTTTTTT. It translates to CATSREGDDEKLFF.

This clonotype appeared a few times. The CDR3 bases are TGCGCCAGCAGCCCCGTGGAGCTCGGCGGGGAGCTGTTTTTT. Protein: CASSPVELGGELFF. The rearrangement joins TRBV5-1 to TRBJ2-2; D is undetermined. This CDR3 spans 14 amino acids. Germline CDR1 SGHRS, CDR2 YFSETQ. The V end lost 4 bases, the J end lost 7 bases, and 14 bases lay between the germline ends.

This clonotype was found once. A much larger clone differs by one base, so this may be a read error. The rearrangement uses TRBV2 and TRBJ2-2, with D possibly matching TRBD1 (5 bases). V lost 3 bases to trimming and J lost 13 bases, with 9 bases between them. The CDR3 totals 11 residues. Germline CDR1 SNHLY, CDR2 FYNNEI. This chain's CDR3 is CASSEERGLFF. The CDR3 DNA reads TGTGCCAGCAGTGAGGAAAGGGGGCTGTTTTTT.

In its sample, this clonotype was seen a few times. The chain has TRBV20-1 and TRBJ2-7, with 11 bases fitting TRBD2. The V gene end was trimmed by 0 bases and the J gene end by 2 bases; junction bases not matched to a gene: 3. The CDR3 consists of 15 residues. Germline-derived CDR1 and CDR2 are DFQATT and SNEGSKA (reference sequence). The CDR3 coding sequence is TGCAGTGCTAGAGACGTAGCGGGAGGGACCTACGAGCAGTACTTC. Its protein is CSARDVAGGTYEQYF.

This clonotype was observed many times. The genes are TRBV12-3 or TRBV12-4 and TRBJ1-1; no firm D call. V was pared by 6 bases and J by 6 bases, with 11 bases between. This CDR3 comprises 12 residues. The CDR3 sequence: CASSPGVAEAFF. DNA of the CDR3: TGTGCCAGCAGCCCGGGCGTAGCTGAAGCTTTCTTT.

This clonotype was found a few times. This sequence joins TRBV7-2 and TRBJ2-7; 10 nucleotides line up with TRBD2. The germline CDR1 and CDR2 sequences are SGHTA and FQGNSA. The CDR3 is 17 amino acids. The V and J ends lost 0 bases and 3 bases, in that order; junction bases with no gene match: 8. DNA of the CDR3: TGTGCCAGCAGCTTAGCATGGCTAGCGGGAGACCACTACGAGCAGTACTTC. This translates into CASSLAWLAGDHYEQYF.

In this sample, this clonotype turned up a few times. V is TRBV7-2 and J is TRBJ2-7, with 13 bases aligning to TRBD2. V shed 1 base, J shed 4 bases, and the junction held 7 bases outside the gene matches. This CDR3 is built from 17 residues. Germline CDR1 is SGHTA and CDR2 is FQGNSA. The CDR3 reads CASSLGGLAGAMYEQYF. CDR3 nucleotides: TGTGCCAGCAGCTTAGGAGGACTAGCGGGAGCAATGTACGAGCAGTACTTC. The entire variable domain, with the rest obtained from reference TRBV7-2 and TRBJ2-7, is as follows: GAGVSQSPSNKVTEKGKDVELRCDPISGHTALYWYRQSLGQGLEFLIYFQGNSAPDKSGLPSDRFSAERTGGSVSTLTIQRTQQEDSAVYLCASSLGGLAGAMYEQYFGPGTRLTVT.

The chain combines TRBV5-5 with TRBJ1-3; the D is unclear. CDR1 is SGHKS, CDR2 YYEKEE, per germline (reference sequence). Trimming removed 0 bases at V and 0 bases at J, with 10 bases between. CDR3 size: 16 residues. CDR3 sequence reads: CASSLERQNSGNTIYF. In nucleotides, the CDR3 is TGTGCCAGCAGCTTGGAACGTCAGAACTCTGGAAACACCATATATTTT.

The V gene is TRBV2, the J gene TRBJ1-1; perhaps TRBD1 as D (6 bases). V dropped 5 bases and J dropped 7 bases, with 14 bases sitting between them. The CDR3 is made up of 13 amino acids. Germline CDR1 is SNHLY and CDR2 is FYNNEI. CDR3 protein: CASSKGGDYEAFF. Written as DNA, the CDR3 is TGTGCCAGCAGTAAAGGGGGGGACTATGAAGCTTTCTTT.